A single sample gave rise to the 6 T cell receptor beta chains below, sequenced in a study of blood T cell repertoires in COVID-19. Assay used: immunoSEQ multiplex PCR; TCRdb lists only in-frame clones, some missing. The sample records over 140,000 clones, about 82% being singletons. Sequencing was performed on peripheral blood. These receptors came from a woman at least 80 years old with active or convalescent COVID-19.

V gene TRBV4-1 combines with J gene TRBJ2-1; 12 bases map to TRBD2. The junction had 16 bases not matched to a gene; V was cut back by 3 bases and J by 4 bases. Germline CDR1 reads MGHRA; CDR2 reads YSYEKL. This CDR3 comprises 20 residues. The CDR3 nucleotides are TGCGCCAGCAGCCAGGGCTTGACTAGCGGGGGCCCCCGCTTTTACAATGAGCAGTTCTTC. It translates to CASSQGLTSGGPRFYNEQFF.

V is TRBV12-2 and J is TRBJ2-1; no DNA check was done on the table's D call, TRBD2. TRBV12-2 is an annotated pseudogene. The CDR3 loop spans 18 amino acids. The CDR3 loop reads CASRLPRTSGGADNEQFF. The CDR3 coding sequence is TGTGCAAGTCGCTTACCCCGGACTAGCGGGGGGGCGGACAATGAGCAGTTCTTC.

This clone has more than one count but fewer than ten. The chain uses TRBV2 and TRBJ2-5; TRBD2 agrees at 10 bases. Germline V gives CDR1 SNHLY, CDR2 FYNNEI. This CDR3 contains 15 residues. With 6 bases clipped from V and 4 bases from J, the junction kept 8 bases outside the gene matches. The CDR3, as DNA: TGTGCCAGCAGAACAGCGGGACTAGCGCGAGAGACCCAGTACTTC. Translating gives CASRTAGLARETQYF.

The gene calls are TRBV6-1 and TRBJ1-1; D gene unclear. The ends were cut back, 2 bases at V and 4 bases at J, with 17 bases in the middle. This CDR3 is 16 amino acids long. Germline assignment: CDR1 MNHNS and CDR2 SASEGT. DNA for the CDR3: TGTGCCAGCAGTGAATTCCTCCCTCCCCGGGTCACTGAAGCTTTCTTT. This translates into CASSEFLPPRVTEAFF.

The gene calls are TRBV5-8 and TRBJ1-4; possibly TRBD1 for D (6 bases). The germline V gene has CDR1 SGHTS and CDR2 YDEGEE. The length of the CDR3 is 16 residues. Trimming took off 3 bases at V and 4 bases at J, with 16 bases between the two ends. CDR3 in amino acids: CASSWGLDKHNEKLFF. The DNA for the CDR3 is TGTGCCAGCAGCTGGGGGCTGGACAAGCATAATGAAAAACTGTTTTTT.

This chain joins TRBV5-8 and TRBJ2-3; TRBD2 agrees at 14 bases. This CDR3 is 16 amino acids long. Germline lookup yields CDR1 SGHTS and CDR2 YDEGEE. J gave up 6 bases and V 3 bases, and 6 bases lay outside the gene matches. The CDR3 DNA is TGTGCCAGCAGCTCCTACCGACTAGCGGGGGGGGATACGCAGTATTTT. This encodes CASSSYRLAGGDTQYF. Combining the CDR3 with reference TRBV5-8 and TRBJ2-3 gives the whole variable domain EAGVTQSPTHLIKTRGQQATLRCSPISGHTSVYWYQQALGLGLQFLLWYDEGEERNRGNFPPRFSGRQFPNYSSELNVNALELEDSALYLCASSSYRLAGGDTQYFGPGTRLTVL.